This TCR beta chain is from a study of blood T cell repertoires in COVID-19 (dated by TCRdb to about 2020). About the investigation overall: Samples covering the acute and convalescent phases of COVID-19 were provided by collaborators in the United States, Italy and Spain. The samples were drawn from the first 160 participants of the ongoing ImmuneRACE study and from about 1,200 subjects provided by 6 global collaborators. Where available, HLA class I and class II types were taken from metadata supplied by the sample provider and were not determined by assay-based typing. Nearly every sample came with metadata listing a de-identified subject ID, COVID-19 status, age in years and sex. The prospective study material was composed of cDNA or gDNA derived from T cells, B-cell-depleted T cells, or PBMCs. The dataset comprised deeply sampled blood TCRbeta repertoires from subjects exposed to, actively infected with, or recovered from COVID-19. The repertoires were released in a freely available public database intended as a resource for research on the immune response to SARS-CoV-2. Study-wide findings and limitations: How much clinical and demographic metadata was included differed by source and by participant, and the metadata was provided uncurated.

TCRbeta CDR3 regions were amplified from genomic DNA using the immunoSEQ Assay, a bias-controlled multiplex PCR. In the paper's pipeline: The number of nucleated cells in each sample was estimated from the amplification of reference gene primers within the assay. To quantify the absolute abundance of each unique TCRbeta CDR3 rearrangement, sequence reads were collapsed and filtered. Productive Simpson clonality was computed per sample as the square root of Simpson's diversity index over productive rearrangements. The source is immuneACCESS, and TCRdb retained only in-frame sequences with V and J called. Part of the clones is not carried over; for the studies checked, unresolved V genes explain less than half of this, and the remainder is unexplained. D and trimming were read from the DNA, whereas the V and J calls and clone size are those reported in that table. The sample table lists fewer than 250,000 clones, 90% of them with a count of one. Of the sample, around 16% falls within the top ten clones.

Enrolling through a virtual design, the prospective study's participants ranged in age from roughly 18 to 95 years and lived across more than 20 United States geographic areas. To assign participants to cohorts, the prospective study relied on clinical history that participants themselves reported in a screening survey and a study questionnaire. Exposed participants had been in contact, within 2 weeks of entering the study, with a person who had a PCR-confirmed or clinician-diagnosed case of COVID-19. In the prospective study, mobile phlebotomists collected whole blood, serum and a nasopharyngeal or oropharyngeal swab from each participant. Participants in the prospective study had the option to provide additional blood draws and questionnaires over an approximately 2-month period. Prospective study blood samples were shipped either frozen or at room temperature before DNA extraction. About this clone: The antigen this receptor binds is unknown. Within one base of it there is no much larger clone, and no base qualities were kept.

From V the trimming removes 5 bases and from J it removes 6 bases, while the gene matches leave 6 bases of the junction unaccounted for. CDR1 and CDR2 were assigned from the germline V gene (reference sequence) as LNHDA and SQIVND. The cysteine opens and the phenylalanine closes a CDR3 of 14 amino acids. The sequence is cut down to CDR3 DNA, 42 bases in frame from base 1. Recombination linked TRBV19 to TRBJ2-7, and 11 junction bases match TRBD1. The TCR sequence derives from a man under 40 who had been exposed to COVID-19. The sequenced material came from PBMCs or T cells enriched from blood (not recorded which). The CDR3 region reads CASSPRTGGAEQYF. The DNA sequence is given as TGTGCCAGTAGTCCCCGGACAGGGGGCGCCGAGCAGTACTTC.